A selection of T cell receptor beta chains follows, all from one sample in a study of blood T cell repertoires in COVID-19. Assay used: immunoSEQ multiplex PCR; TCRdb lists only in-frame clones, some missing. This table holds about 160,000 clones, around 87% found once. Sequenced input: PBMCs or T cells enriched from blood (not recorded which). These receptors were taken from a woman aged 45-65 years who had recovered from COVID-19. Each CDR3 is given with its conserved first and last residue. Not every row has a clone size; where given, it reads once, few, many or a size class.

V gene: TRBV5-6
clone size: -
J gene: TRBJ1-4
CDR3 protein: CASSLGRGFTDEKLFF

V gene: TRBV12-5
clone size: once
J gene: TRBJ1-2
CDR3 protein: CASGSTPPAAAPNYGYTF

V gene: TRBV5-4
clone size: -
J gene: TRBJ2-3
CDR3 protein: CASSSHGLAGTDTQYF

V gene: TRBV6-5
clone size: once
J gene: TRBJ1-4
CDR3 protein: CASSTRQENGLLFF

V gene: TRBV7-9
clone size: -
J gene: TRBJ1-6
CDR3 protein: CASSLSGGMSYNSPLHF

V gene: TRBV6-5
clone size: once
J gene: TRBJ1-5
CDR3 protein: CASRGTGLGQPQHF

V gene: TRBV15
clone size: -
J gene: TRBJ1-2
CDR3 protein: CATSRDSVYGYTF

V gene: TRBV6-1
clone size: -
J gene: TRBJ2-7
CDR3 protein: CASSEAGRPSYEQYF

V gene: TRBV11-3
clone size: -
J gene: TRBJ1-1
CDR3 protein: CASSPRAGTEAFF

V gene: TRBV10-3
clone size: -
J gene: TRBJ2-7
CDR3 protein: CAISEPGSTYEQYF

V gene: TRBV7-9
clone size: -
J gene: TRBJ2-7
CDR3 protein: CASSMNREQYF

V gene: TRBV19
clone size: -
J gene: TRBJ2-1
CDR3 protein: CASSPKRGTYNEQFF

V gene: TRBV2
clone size: -
J gene: TRBJ2-1
CDR3 protein: CASSPILDEQFF

V gene: TRBV4-2
clone size: -
J gene: TRBJ1-2
CDR3 protein: CASSQVGDKGGYGYTF

V gene: TRBV7-2
clone size: -
J gene: TRBJ1-2
CDR3 protein: CASRRDLGAANYGYTF

V gene: TRBV5-1
clone size: -
J gene: TRBJ1-1
CDR3 protein: CASSLLVDTEAFF

V gene: TRBV15
clone size: -
J gene: TRBJ1-4
CDR3 protein: CATSRDRVGEKLFF

V gene: TRBV14
clone size: -
J gene: TRBJ1-1
CDR3 protein: CASSLYRGLDTEAFF

V gene: TRBV5-1
clone size: -
J gene: TRBJ2-2
CDR3 protein: CASSRGVNTGELFF

V gene: TRBV9
clone size: -
J gene: TRBJ2-1
CDR3 protein: CASSPAWTRGNEQFF

V gene: TRBV2
clone size: -
J gene: TRBJ1-3
CDR3 protein: CASSETYRGDTIYF

V gene: TRBV30
clone size: -
J gene: TRBJ2-7
CDR3 protein: CAWSTGTANYEQYF

V gene: TRBV11-3
clone size: -
J gene: TRBJ2-2
CDR3 protein: CASITDRGDGELFF

V gene: TRBV29-1
clone size: -
J gene: TRBJ1-2
CDR3 protein: CSVGTGGAYGYTF

V gene: TRBV19
clone size: -
J gene: TRBJ1-1
CDR3 protein: CASGNSAGRAFF

V gene: TRBV3-1/TRBV3-2
clone size: -
J gene: TRBJ2-7
CDR3 protein: CASSQFETVFTGQYF

V gene: TRBV11-2
clone size: -
J gene: TRBJ1-1
CDR3 protein: CASSLDFRQNTEAFF

V gene: TRBV12-3/TRBV12-4
clone size: -
J gene: TRBJ1-5
CDR3 protein: CASSYRGNQPQHF

V gene: TRBV3-1/TRBV3-2
clone size: -
J gene: TRBJ2-5
CDR3 protein: CASSPGQVETQYF

V gene: TRBV6-2/TRBV6-3
clone size: -
J gene: TRBJ1-2
CDR3 protein: CASSLLYGYTF

V gene: TRBV9
clone size: once
J gene: TRBJ2-5
CDR3 protein: CASSLLAGGVQETQYF

V gene: TRBV18
clone size: -
J gene: TRBJ2-3
CDR3 protein: CASSPFADTQYF

V gene: TRBV10-2
clone size: -
J gene: TRBJ1-2
CDR3 protein: CATSPLTGGFYGYTF

V gene: TRBV27
clone size: -
J gene: TRBJ1-1
CDR3 protein: CASSLSPRGIAEAFF

V gene: TRBV4-2
clone size: -
J gene: TRBJ1-4
CDR3 protein: CASSQEGTGGKLFF

V gene: TRBV7-2
clone size: -
J gene: TRBJ1-5
CDR3 protein: CASNRGRNQPQHF

V gene: TRBV6-1
clone size: -
J gene: TRBJ2-5
CDR3 protein: CASSEGLEGKTQYF

V gene: TRBV9
clone size: -
J gene: TRBJ2-1
CDR3 protein: CASSGGNSGGANEQFF

V gene: TRBV12-3/TRBV12-4
clone size: -
J gene: TRBJ2-7
CDR3 protein: CASSLVSEQYF

V gene: TRBV7-3
clone size: -
J gene: TRBJ2-7
CDR3 protein: CASSYGTSGSAYEQYF

V gene: TRBV27
clone size: few
J gene: TRBJ2-1
CDR3 protein: CASSSLAGSSYNEQFF

V gene: TRBV10-2
clone size: -
J gene: TRBJ1-2
CDR3 protein: CASLPQGIGGYTF

V gene: TRBV7-9
clone size: -
J gene: TRBJ1-1
CDR3 protein: CASSLVAGTNTEAFF

V gene: TRBV10-3
clone size: -
J gene: TRBJ2-5
CDR3 protein: CAISLAGGQETQYF